This paragraph covers one TCR beta chain sequence. This entry is derived from a study of blood T cell repertoires in COVID-19. Study overall: Donors in the United States, Italy and Spain gave samples during acute or convalescent COVID-19.

As handled by the study authors: Quantification of nucleated cells was approximated via reference gene primer amplification. The method was immunoSEQ multiplex PCR; TCRdb's version includes in-frame clones alone and lacks a portion of them. D and trimming were read from the DNA, whereas the V and J calls and clone size are those reported in that table. The profile covers some 66,000 clones, with over 80% appearing a single time and 5.5% to 8% taken by the ten largest. Sequenced input: peripheral blood. This clonotype was obtained from a human donor in a cohort sampled during active COVID-19.

The CDR3 is CASSVERSSYNEQFF. CDR3 bases: TGTGCCAGCAGTGTTGAGCGGAGCTCCTACAATGAGCAGTTCTTC. This chain connects TRBV2 to TRBJ2-1; a possible D gene is TRBD2 (5 bases). The CDR3 is made up of 15 amino acids. V lost 4 bases, J lost 0 bases, and 10 bases lay in between. In germline, CDR1 is SNHLY, CDR2 FYNNEI.